The sequence of this T cell receptor (beta chain) was determined in a study of shared clonotypes between healthy human individuals. General study results and limits: Clonotype sharing among donors was expected to depend on sequencing depth. Few donors restricted represented genetic and exposure-history diversity.

Trimming left V 2 bases short and J 4 bases short, with 11 bases between. The CDR3 spans 14 residues. Germline CDR1 reads MGHRA; CDR2 reads YSYEKL. Points on this clone: Antigen: not known.

TCRdb's table, derived via immunoSEQ multiplex PCR, lists solely in-frame clones and lacks some. In the table there are approximately 2.4 million clones, more than 90% of which are singletons. The TCR sequence derives from a man younger than 30 in good health. This chain joins TRBV4-1 and TRBJ1-2; D uncertain. The sequenced sample consisted of naive CD4+ T cells sorted from blood. Specified subset: CD45RA+ positively selected. The CDR3, as DNA: TGCGCCAGCAGCCAAACGGCCCCCCTCTATGGCTACACCTTC. Protein: CASSQTAPLYGYTF.